What follows describes a single T cell receptor (beta chain). RNA extraction was followed by reverse transcription into cDNA, which acted as the sequencing template. This table comes from immunoSEQ multiplex PCR, and its TCRdb copy is limited to in-frame clones, with some not included. This sample has 220,000 or so clones, with about 60% found just once. The record originates from a study of CD8+ T cells in alopecia areata. The material sequenced was CD4+ T cells sorted from blood, taken at week 0. This clonotype was sampled from a human donor with alopecia areata.

In DNA, the CDR3 is TGTGCCTGGAGTGTAAGGGGCGCGGGCTACACCTTC. Translation: CAWSVRGAGYTF. The gene calls are TRBV30 and TRBJ1-2, with TRBD1 as a possible D gene (5 bases). V lost 0 bases to trimming and J lost 8 bases, with 10 bases between them. This CDR3 has 12 residues. CDR1 and CDR2 from the germline V gene are GTSNPN and SVGIG (reference sequence).